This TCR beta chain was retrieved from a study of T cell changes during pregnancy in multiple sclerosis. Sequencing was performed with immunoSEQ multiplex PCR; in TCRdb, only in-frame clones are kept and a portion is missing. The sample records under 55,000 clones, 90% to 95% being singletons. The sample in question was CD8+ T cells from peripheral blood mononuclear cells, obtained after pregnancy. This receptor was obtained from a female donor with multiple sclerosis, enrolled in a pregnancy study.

CDR3 DNA sequence: TGTGCCAGCAGCCAGGCGAACACTGAAGCTTTCTTT. This encodes CASSQANTEAFF. This chain connects TRBV7-6 to TRBJ1-1; D remains unclear. V was clipped by 5 bases and J by 1 base, with 5 bases between them. The CDR3 runs 12 residues. Germline V gene sequence: CDR1 SGHVS, CDR2 FNYEAQ. Full variable domain (outside the CDR3, taken from reference TRBV7-6 and TRBJ1-1): GAGVSQSPRYKVTKRGQDVALRCDPISGHVSLYWYRQALGQGPEFLTYFNYEAQQDKSGLPNDRFSAERPEGSISTLTIQRTEQRDSAMYRCASSQANTEAFFGQGTRLTVV.